The text below deals with one T cell receptor beta chain. The target antigen is unknown. V was clipped by 3 bases and J by 2 bases; unmatched bases: 9. Germline V CDR1 and CDR2: LNHDA, SQIVND (reference sequence). The CDR3 is 16 residues long. These data originate in a study of graft-versus-host responses after intestinal transplantation. Study-wide context: Isolated intestinal, liver-intestinal, or multivisceral transplants had been given to the recipients. Recipients across the board were started on anti-thymocyte globulin induction, then kept on tacrolimus and steroids for two to three years.

Method: immunoSEQ multiplex PCR; TCRdb's copy keeps in-frame clones and lacks some. Seen here are roughly 100,000 clones, roughly 87% observed once, and the top ten hold 0.7% to 0.9%. Study-level results: Declining HvG levels early post-transplant were linked to peak circulating GvH clone levels. GvH clones were found in recipient marrow; some appeared first in ileum or blood.

The source of this sequence is a human donor who received an intestinal transplant. This rearrangement joins TRBV19 to TRBJ2-5, with 7 positions matching TRBD2. The specimen comprised unstimulated CD4+ T cells sorted from spleen or lymph node cells, sampled before intestinal transplant. The CDR3: CASSILRGDSQETQYF. Written as DNA, the CDR3 is TGTGCCAGTAGTATCCTTCGGGGGGACTCACAAGAGACCCAGTACTTC.